This T cell receptor beta chain derives from a study of blood T cell repertoires in COVID-19. On the study more broadly: There were acute and convalescent COVID-19 samples, and they came from the United States, Italy and Spain. From T cells, B-cell-depleted T cells, or PBMCs came the material, which was cDNA or gDNA.

In the study's own analysis: Reference gene primer amplification gave nucleated cell count estimates. Generated by immunoSEQ multiplex PCR, the TCRdb table keeps only in-frame clones and is missing some. V and J calls and clone size are given by that table; D and trimming were obtained from the DNA. The repertoire holds under 350,000 clones, roughly 90% seen once, with approximately 2% in the top ten. V lost 2 bases to trimming and J lost 1 base; unmatched junction nucleotides: 2. Germline-derived CDR1 and CDR2 are SGHDN and FVKESK. The CDR3 length is 15 residues. The receptor's source is a man aged 45-65 years with acute or convalescent COVID-19. The chain combines TRBV14 with TRBJ2-1; 7 positions match TRBD1. Sequenced: peripheral blood. The DNA of the CDR3 is TGTGCCAGCAGCCAAAGACAGGGATCCTACAATGAGCAGTTCTTC. This codes for CASSQRQGSYNEQFF.